This TCR beta chain derives from a study of shared clonotypes between healthy human individuals. About the study: With ages of 18 to 49, the donors were a couple of women and a few men.

Only Caucasian adults living in Nashville, Tennessee made up the donor group. Approximately 29,000 T cell genomes, or 250 to 300 ng DNA, went into replicate PCRs of unsorted PBMC. The unsorted PBMC sample used ten immunoSEQ deep assay plates. TCRdb's table, derived via immunoSEQ multiplex PCR, lists solely in-frame clones and lacks some. The data hold hundreds of thousands of clones, with more than 70% observed a single time. The germline CDR1 and CDR2 sequences are SGDLS and YYNGEE. With 0 bases removed from V and 8 bases from J, the gap between germline ends came to 20 bases. This CDR3 contains 16 residues.

The source is a woman aged 40 to 55 in good health. Some clones in this sample may be carry-over from other donors' samples. Sequencing was done on a sample of PBMCs. The chain has TRBV9 and TRBJ1-2; maybe TRBD1 (5 bases). DNA of the CDR3: TGTGCCAGCAGCGTAGGGGTCAGGGTTGACCCCGGAGGCTACACCTTC. It specifies CASSVGVRVDPGGYTF.